A single sample gave rise to the 11 T cell receptor beta chains below, sequenced in a study of blood T cell repertoires in COVID-19. Sequencing was performed with immunoSEQ multiplex PCR; in TCRdb, only in-frame clones are kept and a portion is missing. The data hold about 180,000 clones, with approximately 83% observed a single time. The sample was peripheral blood. The receptors shown here come from a human donor with active or convalescent COVID-19. The donor label of this sample is uncertain.

The V gene is TRBV19, the J gene TRBJ1-5; D unclear. Germline assignment: CDR1 LNHDA and CDR2 SQIVND (reference sequence). V lost 6 bases, J lost 1 base, and 7 bases lay in between. There are 13 residues in the CDR3. CDR3 amino acids: CASRWASNQPQHF. In DNA form, the CDR3 reads TGTGCCAGTAGGTGGGCGAGCAATCAGCCCCAGCATTTT.

This chain connects TRBV18 to TRBJ2-3; TRBD2 agrees at 13 bases. The germline gives CDR1 KGHSH, CDR2 LQKENI. The CDR3 is 16 amino acids. Losses at the gene ends were 1 base for V and 6 bases for J; bases not matched to a gene: 4. The CDR3 DNA follows: TGTGCCAGCTCACCACTCGGGACTAGCGGGGCTGATACGCAGTATTTT. Translation gives CASSPLGTSGADTQYF.

The rearrangement uses TRBV10-1 and TRBJ1-1; 10 bases match TRBD1. J was trimmed by 5 bases and V by 5 bases; bases with no gene match: 5. The CDR3 extends over 14 amino acids. Germline-derived CDR1 and CDR2 are WNHNN and SYGVQD (reference sequence). CDR3 coding DNA: TGCGCCAGCAGTTGGACAGGGGGAAGGACTGAAGCTTTCTTT. It translates to CASSWTGGRTEAFF.

The V gene is TRBV13, the J gene TRBJ2-6; no reliable D call. The germline V gene encodes CDR1 PRHDT and CDR2 FYEKMQ (reference sequence). The CDR3 totals 13 residues. The V end was cut by 2 bases, the J end by 8 bases, with 7 bases between. Here the CDR3 reads CASSLRGTNVLTF. As DNA, the CDR3 is TGTGCCAGCAGCTTAAGAGGAACCAACGTCCTGACTTTC.

This chain links TRBV7-2 with TRBJ2-1; D call uncertain. The CDR3 totals 14 residues. Looked up from germline, CDR1 is SGHTA and CDR2 is FQGNSA. V lost 8 bases and J lost 5, with 16 bases in between. This CDR3 reads CASRSGGTHNEQFF. For the CDR3, the DNA is TGTGCCAGCCGGTCGGGTGGTACCCACAATGAGCAGTTCTTC.

This sequence joins TRBV19 and TRBJ1-1, with D uncertain. Germline V lookup: CDR1 LNHDA, CDR2 SQIVND (reference sequence). V was shortened by 3 bases and J by 6 bases, with 8 bases between the two germline ends. The length of the CDR3 is 12 residues. CDR3 amino acids: CASSIWASEAFF. CDR3 in DNA: TGTGCCAGTAGTATTTGGGCCTCTGAAGCTTTCTTT.

The chain carries TRBV30 and TRBJ1-1; D gene uncertain. CDR1 GTSNPN and CDR2 SVGIG come from the germline V gene (reference sequence). The CDR3 spans 15 residues. Trimming stripped 0 bases from V and 1 base from J, with 12 bases between. In DNA, the CDR3 is TGTGCCTGGAGTGTACTGTCGGCGGGGAACACTGAAGCTTTCTTT. Residues: CAWSVLSAGNTEAFF.

The chain has TRBV6-4 and TRBJ2-1, with D possibly being TRBD2 (7 bases). The germline V gene has CDR1 MRHNA and CDR2 SNTAGT. The V gene lost 4 bases and the J gene lost 6 bases, with 16 bases spanning the gap. CDR3 length: 15 amino acids. In DNA, the CDR3 is TGTGCCAGCAGTGCCTCGGAAAGGGGGGGCAATGAGCAGTTCTTC. Encoded protein: CASSASERGGNEQFF.

The rearrangement links TRBV5-1 to TRBJ2-4; D possibly corresponds to TRBD2 (6 bases). Trimming removed 7 bases from V and 6 bases from J, with 14 bases in between. CDR3 length: 13 residues. The germline V gene encodes CDR1 SGHRS and CDR2 YFSETQ. DNA for the CDR3: TGCGCCAGCCGGAGGGAGGTTGTAAACATTCAGTACTTC. The encoded protein is CASRREVVNIQYF.

This chain links TRBV9 with TRBJ2-1; 13 bases agree with TRBD2. V lost 3 bases, J lost 4 bases, and 1 base stayed unmatched. The CDR3 runs 15 residues. In germline, CDR1 is SGDLS, CDR2 YYNGEE. CDR3: CASSELAGGYNEQFF. The CDR3 region has the DNA TGTGCCAGCAGCGAACTAGCGGGAGGGTACAATGAGCAGTTCTTC.

The rearrangement links TRBV9 to TRBJ2-7; unclear D gene. This CDR3 comprises 13 residues. The V gene's germline CDR1 is SGDLS and CDR2 YYNGEE. Trimming removed 4 bases at V and 3 bases at J, with 11 bases between. In DNA, the CDR3 is TGTGCCAGCAGCTCTCCAGGTCACTACGAGCAGTACTTC. Protein product: CASSSPGHYEQYF.